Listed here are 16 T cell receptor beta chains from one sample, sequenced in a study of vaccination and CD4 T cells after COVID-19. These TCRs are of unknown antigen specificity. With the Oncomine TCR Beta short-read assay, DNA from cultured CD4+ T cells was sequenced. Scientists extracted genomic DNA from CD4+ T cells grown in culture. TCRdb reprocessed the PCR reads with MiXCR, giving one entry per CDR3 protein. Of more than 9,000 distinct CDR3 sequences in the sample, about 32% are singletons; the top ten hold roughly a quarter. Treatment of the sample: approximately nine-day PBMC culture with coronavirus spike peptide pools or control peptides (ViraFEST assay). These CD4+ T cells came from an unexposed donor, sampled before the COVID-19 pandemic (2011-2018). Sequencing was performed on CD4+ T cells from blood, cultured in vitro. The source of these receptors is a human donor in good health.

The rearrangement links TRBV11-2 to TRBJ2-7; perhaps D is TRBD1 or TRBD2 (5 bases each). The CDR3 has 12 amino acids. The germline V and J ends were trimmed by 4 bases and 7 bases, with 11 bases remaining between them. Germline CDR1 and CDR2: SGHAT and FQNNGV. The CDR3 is CASSSPGGEQYF. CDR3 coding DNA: TGTGCCAGCAGCTCCCCTGGGGGTGAGCAGTACTTC.

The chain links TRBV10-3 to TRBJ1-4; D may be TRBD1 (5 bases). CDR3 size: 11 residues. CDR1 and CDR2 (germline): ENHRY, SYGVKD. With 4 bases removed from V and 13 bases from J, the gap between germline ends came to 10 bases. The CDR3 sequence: CAISVSGTLFF. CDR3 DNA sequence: TGTGCCATCAGTGTATCCGGGACACTGTTTTTT.

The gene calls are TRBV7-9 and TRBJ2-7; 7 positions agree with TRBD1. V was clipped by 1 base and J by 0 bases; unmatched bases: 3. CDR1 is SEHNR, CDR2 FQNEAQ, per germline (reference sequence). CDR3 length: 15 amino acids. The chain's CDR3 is CASSLEAGGSYEQYF. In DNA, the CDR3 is TGTGCCAGCAGCTTAGAGGCAGGGGGCTCCTACGAGCAGTACTTC. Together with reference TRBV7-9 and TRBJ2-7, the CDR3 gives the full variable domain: DTGVSQNPRHKITKRGQNVTFRCDPISEHNRLYWYRQTLGQGPEFLTYFQNEAQLEKSRLLSDRFSAERPKGSFSTLEIQRTEQGDSAMYLCASSLEAGGSYEQYFGPGTRLTVT.

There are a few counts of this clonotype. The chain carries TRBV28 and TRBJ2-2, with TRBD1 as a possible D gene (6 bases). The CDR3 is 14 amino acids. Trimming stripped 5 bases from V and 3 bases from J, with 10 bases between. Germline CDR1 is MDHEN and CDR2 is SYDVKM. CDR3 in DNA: TGTGCCAGCAGTACGACAGGTCACACCGGGGAGCTGTTTTTT. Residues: CASSTTGHTGELFF.

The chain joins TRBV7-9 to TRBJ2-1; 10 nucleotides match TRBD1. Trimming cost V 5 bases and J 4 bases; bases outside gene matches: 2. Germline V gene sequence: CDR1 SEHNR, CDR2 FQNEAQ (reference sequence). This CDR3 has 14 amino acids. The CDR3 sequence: CASSGQGVYNEQFF. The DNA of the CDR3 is TGTGCCAGCAGCGGACAGGGGGTTTACAATGAGCAGTTCTTC.

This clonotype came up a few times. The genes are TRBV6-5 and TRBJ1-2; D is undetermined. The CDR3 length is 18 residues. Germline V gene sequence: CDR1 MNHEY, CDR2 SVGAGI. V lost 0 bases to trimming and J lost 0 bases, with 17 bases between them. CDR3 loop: CASSYSFSTREANYGYTF. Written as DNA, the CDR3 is TGTGCCAGCAGTTACTCCTTTAGCACCCGCGAAGCTAACTATGGCTACACCTTC.

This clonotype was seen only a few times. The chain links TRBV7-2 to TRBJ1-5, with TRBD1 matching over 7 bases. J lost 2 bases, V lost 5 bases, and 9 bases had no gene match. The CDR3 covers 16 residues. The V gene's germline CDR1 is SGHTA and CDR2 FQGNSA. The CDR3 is CASSPSQGVRNQPQHF. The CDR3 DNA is TGTGCCAGCAGCCCTAGCCAGGGGGTACGCAATCAGCCCCAGCATTTT.

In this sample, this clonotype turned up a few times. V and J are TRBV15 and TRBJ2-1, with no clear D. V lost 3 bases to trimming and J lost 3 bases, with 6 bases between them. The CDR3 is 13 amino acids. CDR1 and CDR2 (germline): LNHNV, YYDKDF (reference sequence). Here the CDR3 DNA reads TGTGCCACCAGCAGTATAGACTACAATGAGCAGTTCTTC. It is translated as CATSSIDYNEQFF.

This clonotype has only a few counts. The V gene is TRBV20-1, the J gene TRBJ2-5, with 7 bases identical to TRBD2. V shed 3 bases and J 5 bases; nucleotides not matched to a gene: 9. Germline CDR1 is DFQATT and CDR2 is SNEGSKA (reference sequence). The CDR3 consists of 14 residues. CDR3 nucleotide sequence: TGCAGTGCTAGTCCCGGACTAGGGAGGGAGACCCAGTACTTC. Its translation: CSASPGLGRETQYF.

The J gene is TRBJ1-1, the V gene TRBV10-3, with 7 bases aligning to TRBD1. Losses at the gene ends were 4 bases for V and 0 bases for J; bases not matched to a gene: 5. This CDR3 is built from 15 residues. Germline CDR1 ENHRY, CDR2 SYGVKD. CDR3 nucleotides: TGTGCCATCAGTGCATCAGGGGGAGTGAACACTGAAGCTTTCTTT. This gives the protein CAISASGGVNTEAFF.

The DNA for the CDR3 is TGTGCCTGGAGCGGCGGGACATCCTACAATGAGCAGTTCTTC. Amino acids: CAWSGGTSYNEQFF. V is TRBV30 and J is TRBJ2-1; D tentatively reads TRBD1 or TRBD2 (6 bases each). This CDR3 has 14 amino acids. Trimming took off 3 bases at V and 1 base at J, with 10 bases between the two ends. Germline-derived CDR1 and CDR2 are GTSNPN and SVGIG (reference sequence).

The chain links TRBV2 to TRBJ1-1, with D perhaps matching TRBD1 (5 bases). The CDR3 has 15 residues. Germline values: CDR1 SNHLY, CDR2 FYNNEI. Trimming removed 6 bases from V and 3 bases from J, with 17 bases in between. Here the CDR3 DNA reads TGTGCCAGCAGAGTAATCCGCGGGGCATACACTGAAGCTTTCTTT. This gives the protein CASRVIRGAYTEAFF.

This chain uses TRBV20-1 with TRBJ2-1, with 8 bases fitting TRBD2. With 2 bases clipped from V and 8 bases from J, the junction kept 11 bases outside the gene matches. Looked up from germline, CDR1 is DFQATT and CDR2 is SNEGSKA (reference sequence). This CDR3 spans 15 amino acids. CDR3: CSARRGASGLDEQFF. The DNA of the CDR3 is TGCAGTGCTAGACGGGGCGCTAGCGGGCTCGATGAGCAGTTCTTC.

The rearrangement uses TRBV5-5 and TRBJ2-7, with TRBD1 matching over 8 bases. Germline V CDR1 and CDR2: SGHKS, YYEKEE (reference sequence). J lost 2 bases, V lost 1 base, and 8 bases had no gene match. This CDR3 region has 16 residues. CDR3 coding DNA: TGTGCCAGCAGCTTGCAACGGACAGGGCCTACCTACGAGCAGTACTTC. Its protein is CASSLQRTGPTYEQYF.

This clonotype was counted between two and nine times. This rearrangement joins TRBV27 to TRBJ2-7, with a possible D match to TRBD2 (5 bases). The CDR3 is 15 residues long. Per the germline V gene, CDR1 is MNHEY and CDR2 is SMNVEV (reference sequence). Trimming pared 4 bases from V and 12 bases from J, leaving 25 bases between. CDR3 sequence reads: CASSYTADPLLTRYF. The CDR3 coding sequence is TGTGCCAGCAGTTATACAGCGGACCCACTACTGACGCGGTACTTC.

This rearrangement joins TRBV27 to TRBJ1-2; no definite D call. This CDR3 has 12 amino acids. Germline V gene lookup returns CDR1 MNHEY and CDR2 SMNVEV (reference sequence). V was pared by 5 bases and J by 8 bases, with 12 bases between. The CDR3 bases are TGTGCCAGCAGTAAAACACGGGCCGGCTACACCTTC. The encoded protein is CASSKTRAGYTF.